This entry concerns a single T cell receptor beta chain. The antigen is not known. With 6 bases removed from V and 6 bases from J, the gap between germline ends came to 15 bases. Per germline, CDR1 SNHLY and CDR2 FYNNEI. This CDR3 region has 14 residues. These data come from a study of shared clonotypes between healthy human individuals. Study results and caveats: Few donors limited the genetic and exposure-history diversity represented. Generation probability values for non-shared clonotypes were lower than those for clonotypes shared by all four donors.

Several immunoSEQ 96-well plates shared each subset's DNA, each plate a replicate. Produced via immunoSEQ multiplex PCR; TCRdb's table is partial and in-frame only. The table shows 1.5 million to 1.9 million clones, with approximately 98% occurring only once. From CD4+ cells came CD45RA+ naive and CD45RA-negative memory subsets. V is TRBV2 and J is TRBJ2-1; D is possibly TRBD2 (6 bases). The TCR comes from a man aged 25-40 years in good health. The sequencing input was naive CD4+ T cells sorted from blood. Documented subset: CD45RA+ positively selected. This CDR3 is CASSELGGINEQFF. The CDR3 DNA sequence: TGTGCCAGCAGCGAGTTAGGCGGGATCAATGAGCAGTTCTTC. The full variable domain, its missing parts supplied by reference TRBV2 and TRBJ2-1, is EPEVTQTPSHQVTQMGQEVILRCVPISNHLYFYWYRQILGQKVEFLVSFYNNEISEKSEIFDDQFSVERPDGSNFTLKIRSTKLEDSAMYFCASSELGGINEQFFGPGTRLTVL.